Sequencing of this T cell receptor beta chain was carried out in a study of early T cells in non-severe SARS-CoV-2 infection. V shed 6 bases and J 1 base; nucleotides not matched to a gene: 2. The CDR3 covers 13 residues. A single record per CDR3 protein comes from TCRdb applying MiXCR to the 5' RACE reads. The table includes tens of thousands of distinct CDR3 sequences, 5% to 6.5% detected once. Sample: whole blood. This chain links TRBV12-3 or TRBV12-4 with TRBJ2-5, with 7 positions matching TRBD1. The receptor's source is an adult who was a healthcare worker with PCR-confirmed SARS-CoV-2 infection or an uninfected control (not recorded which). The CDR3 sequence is CASRRDSQETQYF. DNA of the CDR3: TGTGCCAGCAGACGGGACAGCCAAGAGACCCAGTACTTC.